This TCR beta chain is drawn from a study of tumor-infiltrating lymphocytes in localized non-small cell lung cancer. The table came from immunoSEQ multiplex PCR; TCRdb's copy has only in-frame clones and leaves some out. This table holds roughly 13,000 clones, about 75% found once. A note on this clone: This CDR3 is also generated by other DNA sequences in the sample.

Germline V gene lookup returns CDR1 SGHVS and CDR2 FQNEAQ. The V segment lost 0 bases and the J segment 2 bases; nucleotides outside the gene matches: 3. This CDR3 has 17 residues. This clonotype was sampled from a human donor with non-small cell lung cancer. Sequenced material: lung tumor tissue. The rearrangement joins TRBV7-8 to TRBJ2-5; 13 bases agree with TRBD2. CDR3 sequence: CASSLAGLAGIQETQYF. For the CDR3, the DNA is TGTGCCAGCAGCTTAGCGGGACTAGCGGGAATACAAGAGACCCAGTACTTC.